Included here is one T cell receptor beta chain sequence, with context. A quantity of about 0.5 to 1 ug RNA underwent reverse transcription using random hexamers. immunoSEQ multiplex PCR amplified TCR beta CDR3 across 54 Vbeta, 13 Jbeta. TCRdb ran MiXCR on the immunoSEQ multiplex PCR reads and lists one entry per CDR3 protein. The table shows about 60,000 distinct CDR3 sequences, with around 96% occurring only once. This sample was taken from a study of CD8 T cells in Susac syndrome. CD8+ and CD4+ T cells circulating in blood were sequenced for TCR beta. The study used treatment-naive patients who had stable or active relapsing-remitting disease as multiple sclerosis controls. Isolation of CD8+ and CD4+ T cells was performed negatively, whereas enrichment of TEMRA cells was done by FACS. The CDR3 contains 17 residues. Germline CDR1 reads MNHEY; CDR2 reads SVGEGT. V lost 6 bases to trimming and J lost 4 bases, with 21 bases between them.

Material: CD8+ T cells from PBMCs. This clonotype was sampled from a human donor with multiple sclerosis. The V and J genes are TRBV6-2 or TRBV6-3 and TRBJ2-2, with a weak D call TRBD2 (6 bases). CDR3 in amino acids: CASRDDYLAHGTGELFF. The CDR3 coding sequence is TGTGCCAGCAGGGACGATTACCTAGCGCACGGCACCGGGGAGCTGTTTTTT.